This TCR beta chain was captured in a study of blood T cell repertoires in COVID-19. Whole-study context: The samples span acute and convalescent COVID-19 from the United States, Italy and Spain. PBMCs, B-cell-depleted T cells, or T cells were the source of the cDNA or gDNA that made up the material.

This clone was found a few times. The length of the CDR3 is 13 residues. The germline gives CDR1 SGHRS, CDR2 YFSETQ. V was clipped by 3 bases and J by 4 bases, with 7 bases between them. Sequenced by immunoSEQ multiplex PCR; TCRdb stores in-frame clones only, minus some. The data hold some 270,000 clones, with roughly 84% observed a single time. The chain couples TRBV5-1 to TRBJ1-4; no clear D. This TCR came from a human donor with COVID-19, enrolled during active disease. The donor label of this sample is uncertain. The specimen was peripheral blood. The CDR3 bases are TGCGCCAGCAGCTCTGAGGTTAATGAAAAACTGTTTTTT. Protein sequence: CASSSEVNEKLFF. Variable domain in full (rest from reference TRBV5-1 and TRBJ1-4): KAGVTQTPRYLIKTRGQQVTLSCSPISGHRSVSWYQQTPGQGLQFLFEYFSETQRNKGNFPGRFSGRQFSNSRSEMNVSTLELGDSALYLCASSSEVNEKLFFGSGTQLSVL.